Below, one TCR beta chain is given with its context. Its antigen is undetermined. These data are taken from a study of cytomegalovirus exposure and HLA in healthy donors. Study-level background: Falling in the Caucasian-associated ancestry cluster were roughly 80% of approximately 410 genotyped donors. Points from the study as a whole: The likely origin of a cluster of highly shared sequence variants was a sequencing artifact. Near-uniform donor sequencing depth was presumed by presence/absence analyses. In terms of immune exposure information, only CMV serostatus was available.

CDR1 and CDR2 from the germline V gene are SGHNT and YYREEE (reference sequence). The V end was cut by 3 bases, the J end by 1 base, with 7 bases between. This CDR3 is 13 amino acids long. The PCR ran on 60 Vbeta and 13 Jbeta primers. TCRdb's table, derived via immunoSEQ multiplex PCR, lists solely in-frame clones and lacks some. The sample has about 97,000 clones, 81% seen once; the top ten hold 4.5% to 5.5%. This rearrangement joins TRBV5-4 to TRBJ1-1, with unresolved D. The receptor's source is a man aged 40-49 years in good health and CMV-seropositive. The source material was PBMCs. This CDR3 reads CASSSTENTEAFF. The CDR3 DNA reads TGTGCCAGCAGCTCCACAGAGAACACTGAAGCTTTCTTT.